Reported below is one T cell receptor beta chain. What it binds is unknown. Germline V gives CDR1 SGHVS, CDR2 FNYEAQ. The CDR3 is made up of 14 amino acids. V dropped 5 bases and J dropped 12 bases, with 19 bases sitting between them. The donors, nominally healthy at sampling, likely had unrecorded immune exposures. Primers: 60 Vbeta forward and 13 Jbeta reverse. Method: immunoSEQ multiplex PCR; TCRdb's copy keeps in-frame clones and lacks some. This sample's clone table lists 96,000 or so clones. These data are taken from a study of cytomegalovirus exposure and HLA in healthy donors. Study-wide context: Out of about 180 million T cells, an earlier analysis found fewer than 140 million unique TCR beta sequences in total. Study-level points and caveats: Later analysis found that TCR beta chains associated with HLA were more clonally expanded than other, equally common chains. It is likely that the observed cluster of highly shared sequence variants was a sequencing artifact.

Sequencing used PBMCs. The V call is TRBV7-6, the J call TRBJ1-4; D is undetermined. This clonotype originated in a woman younger than 45 in good health and CMV-seronegative. CDR3 region: CASSLRATRMELFF. CDR3 DNA: TGTGCCAGCAGCCTCCGGGCCACTAGGATGGAACTGTTTTTT.